A single sample gave rise to the 13 T cell receptor beta chains below, sequenced in a study of PD-1 blockade in classical Hodgkin lymphoma. Clones were read by immunoSEQ multiplex PCR, and TCRdb kept only the in-frame ones, dropping some. Among roughly 17,000 clones listed, 75% to 85% were seen once. Every patient experienced relapse after autologous stem cell transplantation, and brentuximab vedotin exposure varied. The sequences come from peripheral blood mononuclear cells (PBMCs), collected at baseline. The receptors here all came from a human donor with classical Hodgkin lymphoma.

The chain links TRBV6-1 to TRBJ1-5; D ambiguous. V was shortened by 0 bases and J by 7 bases, with 7 bases between the two germline ends. Germline loops: CDR1 MNHNS, CDR2 SASEGT. The length of the CDR3 is 13 residues. The CDR3 DNA is TGTGCCAGCAGTGAAGCGTACGTACAGCCCCAGCATTTT. It translates to CASSEAYVQPQHF.

The V and J genes are TRBV6-1 and TRBJ2-2, with TRBD2 matching over 8 bases. The CDR3 consists of 15 residues. Per germline, CDR1 MNHNS and CDR2 SASEGT. Trimming took 3 bases from V and 3 from J; bases not matched to a gene: 3. The CDR3 here is CASSDAGGHTGELFF. CDR3 coding DNA: TGTGCCAGCAGTGACGCGGGAGGACACACCGGGGAGCTGTTTTTT.

This clone was seen a few times. This chain uses TRBV7-8 with TRBJ2-7, with a possible D match to TRBD2 (5 bases). V was pared by 1 base and J by 9 bases, with 19 bases between. This CDR3 has 15 residues. CDR1 and CDR2 from the germline V gene are SGHVS and FQNEAQ. In DNA form, the CDR3 reads TGTGCCAGCAGCTTAGGTGCTGCGGCGGGTAATGGGCAGTACTTC. Translated: CASSLGAAAGNGQYF.

This chain uses TRBV5-1 with TRBJ1-3; TRBD1 matches at 7 bases. The germline V gene has CDR1 SGHRS and CDR2 YFSETQ. The J segment lost 0 bases and the V segment lost 1 base, leaving 7 bases of the junction unmatched. The CDR3 runs 17 residues. CDR3 amino acids: CASSLSLRDSSGNTIYF. The CDR3 DNA reads TGCGCCAGCAGCTTGTCCCTCCGGGACAGCTCTGGAAACACCATATATTTT.

The gene calls are TRBV28 and TRBJ1-1; no clear D gene. The CDR3 contains 13 residues. CDR1 and CDR2 from the germline V gene are MDHEN and SYDVKM. V was trimmed by 2 bases and J by 3 bases, leaving 7 bases between them. This CDR3 is CASSLDFYTEAFF. The CDR3 coding sequence is TGTGCCAGCAGTTTAGACTTTTACACTGAAGCTTTCTTT.

The V call is TRBV5-4, the J call TRBJ1-1; D call uncertain. The CDR3 length is 11 residues. Trimming removed 4 bases at V and 1 base at J, with 2 bases between. CDR1 and CDR2 from the germline V gene are SGHNT and YYREEE (reference sequence). The CDR3 spells CASSQNTEAFF. As DNA, the CDR3 is TGTGCCAGCAGCCAGAACACTGAAGCTTTCTTT.

This clone occurred a few times. The gene calls are TRBV11-2 and TRBJ2-5, with a possible D match to TRBD1 (6 bases). This CDR3 region has 16 residues. Germline CDR1 is SGHAT and CDR2 is FQNNGV. Trimming took 0 bases from V and 0 from J, leaving 11 bases between them. CDR3 bases: TGTGCCAGCAGCTTAGATGACAGGACGTACCAAGAGACCCAGTACTTC. It is translated as CASSLDDRTYQETQYF.

The rearrangement joins TRBV18 to TRBJ2-6; D call uncertain. The CDR3 has 15 amino acids. Looked up from germline, CDR1 is KGHSH and CDR2 is LQKENI. V dropped 1 base and J dropped 0 bases, with 4 bases sitting between them. CDR3 sequence: CASSPRTSGANVLTF. The CDR3 nucleotides are TGTGCCAGCTCACCACGAACCTCTGGGGCCAACGTCCTGACTTTC. Together with reference TRBV18 and TRBJ2-6, the CDR3 gives the full variable domain: NAGVMQNPRHLVRRRGQEARLRCSPMKGHSHVYWYRQLPEEGLKFMVYLQKENIIDESGMPKERFSAEFPKEGPSILRIQQVVRGDSAAYFCASSPRTSGANVLTFGAGSRLTVL.

This clone was seen a handful of times. The chain uses TRBV30 and TRBJ1-4; the D gene is possibly TRBD1 (5 bases). Germline values: CDR1 GTSNPN, CDR2 SVGIG (reference sequence). Between the trimmed V and J ends, which lost 3 bases and 4 bases, there was a span of 9 bases. The CDR3 has 13 residues. CDR3 nucleotide sequence: TGTGCCTGGAGCGGGAGGGGTAATGAAAAACTGTTTTTT. Protein: CAWSGRGNEKLFF.

This clone was seen a handful of times. This sequence joins TRBV6-1 and TRBJ2-4, with D maybe TRBD1 (7 bases). The ends were cut back, 4 bases at V and 1 base at J, with 14 bases in the middle. The CDR3 is 16 amino acids. CDR1 is MNHNS, CDR2 SASEGT, per germline. The CDR3 here is CASSAGGRGAKNIQYF. CDR3 DNA: TGTGCCAGCAGTGCCGGGGGCAGGGGGGCCAAAAACATTCAGTACTTC.

The rearrangement links TRBV30 to TRBJ2-2, with a weak D call TRBD1 (5 bases). In germline, CDR1 is GTSNPN, CDR2 SVGIG (reference sequence). The CDR3 consists of 13 residues. Trimming removed 8 bases at V and 2 bases at J, with 12 bases between. The CDR3 here is CAAHRPNTGELFF. The CDR3 coding sequence is TGTGCCGCCCACAGGCCTAACACCGGGGAGCTGTTTTTT.

The chain combines TRBV2 with TRBJ2-2, with a weak D call TRBD2 (6 bases). Trimming took 5 bases from V and 3 from J, leaving 13 bases between them. CDR3 size: 15 residues. CDR1 and CDR2 from the germline V gene are SNHLY and FYNNEI. CDR3 protein: CASSPLGTYTGELFF. CDR3 DNA sequence: TGTGCCAGCAGTCCACTTGGGACTTACACCGGGGAGCTGTTTTTT. Filled out from reference TRBV2 and TRBJ2-2, the complete variable domain reads EPEVTQTPSHQVTQMGQEVILRCVPISNHLYFYWYRQILGQKVEFLVSFYNNEISEKSEIFDDQFSVERPDGSNFTLKIRSTKLEDSAMYFCASSPLGTYTGELFFGEGSRLTVL.

This clone was counted only a few times. This sequence joins TRBV7-8 and TRBJ2-1, with 8 bases aligning to TRBD1. With V trimmed by 0 bases and J by 2 bases, 6 bases remained unmatched. CDR1 is SGHVS and CDR2 is FQNEAQ in the germline V gene. The CDR3 runs 17 residues. The CDR3 bases are TGTGCCAGCAGCTTAGCGCGAAGGACAGGGACCTACAATGAGCAGTTCTTC. Protein: CASSLARRTGTYNEQFF.